What follows describes a single T cell receptor (beta chain). Its antigen is undetermined. With 60 Vbeta and 13 Jbeta primers, the PCR was carried out. Produced via immunoSEQ multiplex PCR; TCRdb's table is partial and in-frame only. This sample has under 150,000 clones, with 65% to 75% found just once. The data belong to a study of cytomegalovirus exposure and HLA in healthy donors. Study at large: Earlier work reported 95 million to 130 million unique TCR beta sequences from about 200 million T cells.

Losses at the gene ends were 10 bases for V and 0 bases for J; bases not matched to a gene: 8. Germline V gives CDR1 SGHTA, CDR2 FQGNSA. There are 15 residues in the CDR3. Whole-study findings and limits: Later analysis revealed greater clonal expansion in HLA-associated TCR beta chains than in equally common others.

Sequenced material: PBMCs. This TCR was sampled from a woman aged 40 to 50 in good health and CMV-seropositive. The rearrangement uses TRBV7-2 and TRBJ2-2; 7 bases are shared with TRBD2. CDR3 in amino acids: CANGGRHANTGELFF. The CDR3 DNA reads as TGTGCCAACGGCGGGAGACACGCGAACACCGGGGAGCTGTTTTTT.